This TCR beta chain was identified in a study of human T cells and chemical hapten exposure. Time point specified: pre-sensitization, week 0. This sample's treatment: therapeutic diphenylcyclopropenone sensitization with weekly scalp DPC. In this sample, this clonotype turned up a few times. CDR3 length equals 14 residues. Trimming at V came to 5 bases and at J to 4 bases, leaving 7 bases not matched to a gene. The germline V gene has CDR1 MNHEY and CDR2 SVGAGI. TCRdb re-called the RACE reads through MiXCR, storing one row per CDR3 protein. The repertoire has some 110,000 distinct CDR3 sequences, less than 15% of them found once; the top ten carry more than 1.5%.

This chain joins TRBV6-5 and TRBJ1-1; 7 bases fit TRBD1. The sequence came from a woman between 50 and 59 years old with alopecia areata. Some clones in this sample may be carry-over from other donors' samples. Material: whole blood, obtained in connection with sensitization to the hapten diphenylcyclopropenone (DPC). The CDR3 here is CASSENRGSTEAFF. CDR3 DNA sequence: TGTGCCAGCAGTGAAAACAGGGGTAGCACTGAAGCTTTCTTT.